Given below is one TCR beta chain in context. Across under 25 US areas, participants ranged in age from about 18 to 90 years. Each participant's cohort was designated according to participant-reported clinical history. Donors in Cohort 3 counted as recovered after two negative PCRs, clearance, or symptom resolution. This entry belongs to a study of blood T cell repertoires in COVID-19. Authors' processing steps: Reference gene primer amplification gave estimated nucleated cell counts. The assay was immunoSEQ multiplex PCR, and TCRdb's table has in-frame clones only and misses some. V, J and clone size are those of that table, while D and trimming were read from the DNA. The table shows about 310,000 clones, with about nine tenths occurring only once. The CDR3 runs 15 residues. V lost 3 bases to trimming and J lost 5 bases, with 16 bases between them. Germline lookup yields CDR1 SGHVS and CDR2 FQNEAQ.

Material for sequencing was PBMCs or T cells enriched from blood (not recorded which). J is TRBJ1-1 and V is TRBV7-8; D might be TRBD1 (6 bases). The TCR originated in a woman aged 35 to 49 who had recovered from COVID-19. Written as DNA, the CDR3 is TGTGCCAGCAGCTTGACAGGATCTGGACGGACTGAAGCTTTCTTT. Translated, it gives CASSLTGSGRTEAFF.